This T cell receptor (beta chain) was sequenced in a study of blood T cell repertoires in COVID-19. Study processing details: How many nucleated cells were present was estimated from reference gene primer amplification. Using immunoSEQ multiplex PCR, the repertoire was profiled, and TCRdb retains in-frame clones only, with some absent. The V and J calls and clone size are taken from that table; D and trimming were inferred from the DNA. This sample has 250,000 to 300,000 clones, with 80% to 90% found just once. The V and J ends lost 4 bases and 9 bases respectively, with 13 bases between them. The CDR3 runs to 14 residues. The V gene's germline CDR1 is SEHNR and CDR2 FQNEAQ (reference sequence).

Sequences were obtained from peripheral blood. This TCR was recovered from a woman aged 70 to 79 with acute or convalescent COVID-19. V and J are TRBV7-9 and TRBJ1-6; D gene ambiguous. In DNA form, the CDR3 reads TGTGCCAGCAGCTCTGAGACCTTAGCTTCACCCCTCCACTTT. It specifies CASSSETLASPLHF.